The T cell receptor (beta chain) under discussion was sequenced for a study of T-cell reconstitution after alpha-beta-depleted transplantation in children. A library of TCRbeta sequences, prepared with unique molecular identifiers, was generated. TCRdb redid the calling of the PCR reads with MiXCR, one entry per CDR3 protein. Among 200,000 to 250,000 distinct CDR3 sequences listed, 12% were seen once. The length of the CDR3 is 17 residues. From germline, CDR1 is MDHEN and CDR2 SYDVKM. With V trimmed by 3 bases and J by 3 bases, 12 bases remained unmatched. This clonotype was seen ten or more times. The specimen comprised PBMCs from the stem cell graft donor, sampled from the stem cell graft. The rearrangement joins TRBV28 to TRBJ2-7; 9 bases match TRBD2. The sequence came from a human donor who donated a stem cell graft to a child with acute lymphoblastic leukemia. In DNA form, the CDR3 reads TGTGCCAGCAGTTTCCACCCCCTTAGGACTAGCGACTACGAGCAGTACTTC. Translated, it gives CASSFHPLRTSDYEQYF.